This TCR beta chain was observed in a study of CD8 T cells in ankylosing spondylitis (dated by TCRdb to the late 2010s). Context from the whole study: T cell receptor beta repertoires were profiled in healthy donors and ankylosing spondylitis patients so that disease-linked TCR variants could be found. The full study cohort comprised 20 to 25 ankylosing spondylitis patients and 110 or so healthy donors. Peripheral blood samples were taken, and synovial fluid was additionally collected from ankylosing spondylitis patients. Overall study outcomes, separate from this receptor: The disease-linked clones had a CD8+ phenotype and were found at relatively low frequencies in peripheral blood. Blood from ankylosing spondylitis patients appeared to be characterized by a TCR beta motif made up of several highly homologous amino acid variants. Some of the motif variants had been reported before in the synovial fluid and blood of reactive arthritis patients, a finding that suggests common disease-initiation mechanisms. The disease-linked clones were reported to be significantly enriched in matched synovial fluid samples from ankylosing spondylitis patients.

Reading the germline V gene gives CDR1 SGHTA and CDR2 FQGNSA. V is pared back by 0 bases and J by 0 bases, with 2 bases lying between the germline termini. There are 14 amino acids in the CDR3, from cysteine to phenylalanine inclusive. CDR3 DNA is the only sequence kept; it has 42 bases, read in frame from the first base. In this sample, this clonotype turned up many times. Its binding antigen is unknown. No clone much larger than this one lies a single base away; base qualities are absent. TCRdb shows the sequencer as Illumina HiSeq 2500. Quantitative 5'-RACE with molecular barcodes was used to prepare TCR beta libraries. Concerning the study's data processing: To identify disease-linked TCR variants, a new computational method was used, one built on a probabilistic model of VDJ rearrangement. TCRdb passed the public sequencing reads through fastp at Q25 and MiXCR, retaining productive beta sequences. One record per CDR3 amino acid sequence lists the most common genes and DNA. V and J calls and clone size were set by TCRdb, not the authors. Present in this sample are approximately 130,000 distinct CDR3 sequences, over 7% of which were seen just once. The ten biggest clones cover about 3.6% of the sample.

The chain links TRBV7-2 with TRBJ2-2; the D gene lacks a confident call. The sample taken for sequencing was blood, either unsorted or a sorted T cell fraction (not recorded which). The sequence was obtained from a male donor with ankylosing spondylitis or in good health (not recorded which). The DNA sequence is TGTGCCAGCAGCTTAGCCGCGAACACCGGGGAGCTGTTTTTT. It codes for CASSLAANTGELFF.